The 14 T cell receptor beta chains presented below share a single source sample, sequenced in a study of patients and donors after allogeneic stem cell transplantation. TCRdb re-called the RT-PCR reads through MiXCR, storing one row per CDR3 protein. The repertoire holds 70,000 to 100,000 distinct CDR3 sequences, just under 5% seen once, with 2.6% in the top ten. Sequenced sample: blood, either unsorted or a sorted T cell fraction (not recorded which). The source of these receptors is a human donor who was either an allogeneic HSCT recipient or a stem cell or donor lymphocyte infusion donor (not recorded which). It is not recorded whose cells these are; they may come from a transplant donor.

Many counts were recorded for this clonotype. The chain has TRBV20-1 and TRBJ2-7; 13 nucleotides match TRBD2. Germline CDR1 DFQATT, CDR2 SNEGSKA (reference sequence). V gave up 5 bases and J gave up 2 bases; unmatched junction bases: 3. The CDR3 contains 14 residues. The CDR3 bases are TGCAGTGCTGCACTAGCGGGAGGGACCTACGAGCAGTACTTC. Its protein is CSAALAGGTYEQYF.

This clonotype has more than one count but fewer than ten. The chain recombines TRBV9 with TRBJ1-2; a weak D match, TRBD1 (5 bases). Trimming took off 4 bases at V and 3 bases at J, with 13 bases between the two ends. Germline V gene lookup returns CDR1 SGDLS and CDR2 YYNGEE. CDR3 length equals 14 residues. DNA of the CDR3: TGTGCCAGCAGCCCGCAGGGAGGAGACTATGGCTACACCTTC. Amino acids: CASSPQGGDYGYTF.

This clonotype was recorded at least ten times. CDR3 protein: CASRAQGRETQYF. The CDR3 nucleotides are TGTGCCAGCAGGGCCCAGGGTAGGGAGACCCAGTACTTC. The V call is TRBV28, the J call TRBJ2-5; tentative D call: TRBD1 (5 bases). Germline V CDR1 and CDR2: MDHEN, SYDVKM. The CDR3 spans 13 residues. Deletions cut 6 bases from V and 5 bases from J, with 13 bases between. The variable domain in full, completed from reference TRBV28 and TRBJ2-5, reads DVKVTQSSRYLVKRTGEKVFLECVQDMDHENMFWYRQDPGLGLRLIYFSYDVKMKEKGDIPEGYSVSREKKERFSLILESASTNQTSMYLCASRAQGRETQYFGPGTRLLVL.

The genes are TRBV19 and TRBJ2-7, with TRBD2 as a possible D gene (6 bases). V was shortened by 3 bases and J by 4 bases, with 13 bases between the two germline ends. In germline, CDR1 is LNHDA, CDR2 SQIVND (reference sequence). The CDR3 loop spans 14 amino acids. DNA of the CDR3: TGTGCCAGTAGTATTTTCGGGAGAAGTTACGAGCAGTACTTC. Amino acid sequence: CASSIFGRSYEQYF.

This clonotype was detected many times. The chain's CDR3 is CASSPTGRQYGYTF. The CDR3 DNA reads as TGTGCCAGCAGCCCGACAGGGAGGCAATATGGCTACACCTTC. The chain links TRBV11-2 to TRBJ1-2; 7 bases agree with TRBD1. CDR3 length: 14 residues. From germline, CDR1 is SGHAT and CDR2 FQNNGV. The V gene end was trimmed by 5 bases and the J gene end by 5 bases; junction bases not matched to a gene: 8.

This clonotype has at least ten counts. The J gene is TRBJ2-6, the V gene TRBV21-1; the tabulated D call, TRBD1, remains unverified against the DNA. TRBV21-1 is labeled a pseudogene. The CDR3 has 16 amino acids. CDR3 sequence reads: CASSTRGSSGANVLTF. The CDR3 DNA is TGTGCCAGCAGCACGAGGGGAAGCTCTGGGGCCAACGTCCTGACTTTC.

Concerning this clonotype: This clone may be a read error of a much larger clone one base away. The rearrangement uses TRBV20-1 and TRBJ2-1, with a weak D call TRBD2 (6 bases). The V end lost 5 bases, the J end lost 7 bases, and 18 bases lay between the germline ends. The CDR3 is made up of 14 amino acids. Germline CDR1 DFQATT, CDR2 SNEGSKA (reference sequence). The CDR3 DNA sequence: TGCAGTGCTCCCCGGGCTAGCGAGAGAAATGAGCAGTTCTTC. Translation: CSAPRASERNEQFF.

This clonotype was picked up many times. This chain connects TRBV20-1 to TRBJ2-7; 12 positions match TRBD2. Unmatched junction bases numbered 7, after V lost 0 bases and J lost 4 bases. The germline V gene has CDR1 DFQATT and CDR2 SNEGSKA (reference sequence). The CDR3 has 16 residues. The CDR3 loop reads CSARDPLAGGPYEQYF. CDR3 sequence (DNA): TGCAGTGCTAGAGATCCTCTAGCGGGAGGGCCGTACGAGCAGTACTTC.

This clonotype was seen many times. V gene TRBV5-1 combines with J gene TRBJ1-1; 7 bases align to TRBD1. This CDR3 contains 15 residues. The V gene end was trimmed by 4 bases and the J gene end by 0 bases; junction bases not matched to a gene: 6. The V gene's germline CDR1 is SGHRS and CDR2 YFSETQ. This chain's CDR3 is CASSPLQGMNTEAFF. CDR3 DNA sequence: TGCGCCAGCAGCCCGTTACAGGGGATGAACACTGAAGCTTTCTTT.

Many counts were recorded for this clonotype. This chain uses TRBV20-1 with TRBJ2-1, with 14 bases aligning to TRBD2. CDR1 DFQATT and CDR2 SNEGSKA come from the germline V gene (reference sequence). There are 16 residues in the CDR3. The ends lost 5 bases at V and 6 bases at J; junction bases unmatched: 9. The CDR3 protein is CSAPGLAGVARNEQFF. In DNA, the CDR3 is TGCAGTGCTCCGGGACTAGCGGGAGTAGCTCGCAATGAGCAGTTCTTC.

This clonotype was counted at least ten times. The genes are TRBV28 and TRBJ1-3; D possibly corresponds to TRBD1 (5 bases). The germline gives CDR1 MDHEN, CDR2 SYDVKM. The CDR3 has 15 residues. V lost 2 bases to trimming and J lost 2 bases, with 10 bases between them. CDR3 coding DNA: TGTGCCAGCAGTTTAGACAGTACAACTGGAAACACCATATATTTT. Translation: CASSLDSTTGNTIYF.

This clonotype was found many times. This rearrangement joins TRBV10-3 to TRBJ1-1, with D hard to call. Germline V CDR1 and CDR2: ENHRY, SYGVKD. The CDR3 runs to 17 residues. The V and J ends lost 4 bases and 1 base respectively, with 19 bases between them. CDR3 protein: CAISVSGPGLANTEAFF. Written as DNA, the CDR3 is TGTGCCATCAGTGTTTCGGGCCCGGGATTGGCGAACACTGAAGCTTTCTTT.

The gene calls are TRBV20-1 and TRBJ1-6, with D perhaps matching TRBD1 (5 bases). V was cut by 0 bases and J by 5 bases, with 14 bases left in between. The germline gives CDR1 DFQATT, CDR2 SNEGSKA (reference sequence). The CDR3 extends over 16 amino acids. The CDR3 DNA reads as TGCAGTGCTAGAGATCTGGGGCGGAGCGATAATTCACCCCTCCACTTT. It yields the protein CSARDLGRSDNSPLHF.

This clonotype was recorded many times. The chain recombines TRBV15 with TRBJ2-1; D not certain. CDR1 is LNHNV, CDR2 YYDKDF, per germline (reference sequence). The CDR3 sequence is 16 residues long. V dropped 4 bases and J dropped 2 bases, with 15 bases sitting between them. The DNA of the CDR3 is TGTGCCACCAGCACAGACCCCTCCGGAGCCTACAATGAGCAGTTCTTC. Protein product: CATSTDPSGAYNEQFF.